These 31 T cell receptor beta chains were all obtained from the same sample, sequenced in a study of tumor and adjacent non-tumor tissue in lung cancer. No cell sorting was done before RNA was extracted from the tissue. TCRbeta libraries were built with three rounds of nested PCR, modified from ARM-PCR. One entry per CDR3 protein results from TCRdb running MiXCR on the multiplex PCR reads. Of 65,000 to 95,000 distinct CDR3 sequences listed, around 70% are singletons. The sample taken for sequencing was lung tumor tissue. Every receptor here comes from a woman in her sixties or seventies with non-small cell lung cancer.

The V and J genes are TRBV29-1 and TRBJ2-5, with D perhaps TRBD1 (5 bases). The CDR3 is 15 amino acids. Per the germline V gene, CDR1 is SQVTM and CDR2 is ANQGSEA. Trimming took off 3 bases at V and 5 bases at J, with 19 bases between the two ends. The CDR3 DNA reads TGCAGCGTTGATGGACAAGACAAGTGGCAGGAGACCCAGTACTTC. The encoded protein is CSVDGQDKWQETQYF.

The count of this clonotype is one. Just one base apart from a much larger clone, this may be a read error. The chain couples TRBV20-1 to TRBJ2-2; D is possibly TRBD2 (6 bases). Germline V gene data show CDR1 as DFQATT and CDR2 as SNEGSKA (reference sequence). V was clipped by 6 bases and J by 1 base, with 12 bases between them. The CDR3 spans 14 residues. The CDR3 DNA is TGCAGTGCCATGGACGGGGGGAACACCGGGGAGCTGTTTTTT. As protein: CSAMDGGNTGELFF.

This clonotype was observed many times. The rearrangement uses TRBV28 and TRBJ1-1; D unclear. V dropped 1 base and J dropped 0 bases, with 3 bases sitting between them. The CDR3 is 13 amino acids. Germline assignment: CDR1 MDHEN and CDR2 SYDVKM. The CDR3 DNA is TGTGCCAGCAGTTTATTAGTGAACACTGAAGCTTTCTTT. Residues: CASSLLVNTEAFF.

The genes are TRBV5-1 and TRBJ2-2; tentatively, D is TRBD1 or TRBD2 (5 bases each). Germline CDR1 and CDR2: SGHRS and YFSETQ. Trimming cost V 2 bases and J 1 base, with 12 bases left between them. The length of the CDR3 is 16 residues. CDR3 protein: CASSLPGPLNTGELFF. The CDR3 DNA sequence: TGCGCCAGCAGCTTACCGGGGCCCTTGAACACCGGGGAGCTGTTTTTT.

V usage is TRBV6-6 and J usage is TRBJ2-7; D assignment may be TRBD1 or TRBD2 (5 bases each). The CDR3 covers 15 residues. The germline V gene has CDR1 MNHNY and CDR2 SVGAGI (reference sequence). Trimming shortened V by 9 bases and J by 4 bases, and 22 bases separated the two germline ends. The CDR3 bases are TGTGCCAGTAGCTCCGGGACCCTCAACTCGTACGAGCAGTACTTC. It translates to CASSSGTLNSYEQYF.

To note about this clonotype: Relative to the germline gene, one junction end is altered; a read error may explain this. The chain employs TRBV5-1 and TRBJ1-1, with 11 bases that match TRBD1. The CDR3 totals 13 residues. Germline V gene lookup returns CDR1 SGHRS and CDR2 YFSETQ. The CDR3 nucleotides are TGCGCCAGCAGCGAAGGGACAGGGGGTGAAGCTCTCTTT. Residues: CASSEGTGGEALF.

This clonotype has only a few counts. A read error is likely, as this CDR3 ends without the conserved phenylalanine or tryptophan. The chain joins TRBV14 to TRBJ2-6; no reliable D call. Per germline, CDR1 SGHDN and CDR2 FVKESK. CDR3 size: 15 residues. Trimming shortened V by 1 base and J by 3 bases, and 7 bases separated the two germline ends. The CDR3 region is CASSQGAFGANVLTS. The CDR3, as DNA: TGTGCCAGCAGCCAAGGGGCGTTTGGGGCCAACGTCCTGACTTCC.

A word on this clonotype: Given the absence of the conserved phenylalanine or tryptophan at the CDR3 end, a read error is likely. This chain uses TRBV29-1 with TRBJ1-4; TRBD1 matches 7 bases. The CDR3 contains 14 residues. V trimming: 6 bases; J trimming: 2 bases; junction bases outside the gene matches: 6. Germline CDR1 SQVTM, CDR2 ANQGSEA. The CDR3 sequence is CSVVQGGTNEKLFS. In DNA, the CDR3 is TGCAGCGTCGTGCAGGGGGGGACTAATGAAAAACTGTTTTCT.

This clonotype has a count of ten or more. The V and J genes are TRBV28 and TRBJ2-7; D call uncertain. The CDR3 runs to 14 residues. Trimming stripped 6 bases from V and 2 bases from J, with 14 bases between. The germline V gene encodes CDR1 MDHEN and CDR2 SYDVKM. The CDR3: CASSTPWTTYEQYF. DNA of the CDR3: TGTGCCAGCAGCACCCCGTGGACCACCTACGAGCAGTACTTC.

Turning to this clonotype: This CDR3 is missing its conserved last phenylalanine or tryptophan, likely due to a read error. This rearrangement joins TRBV12-3 or TRBV12-4 to TRBJ2-2; D is unclear. CDR3 length equals 14 residues. V was cut by 5 bases and J by 1 base, with 8 bases left in between. CDR3 DNA: TGTGCCAGCAGTCTCCGATTGAACACCGGGGAGCTGTTTTCT. It encodes CASSLRLNTGELFS.

On this clonotype: The junction does not match germline at one end; this may be a read error. The V and J genes are TRBV6-5 and TRBJ2-1; a weak D match, TRBD2 (6 bases). The germline V gene has CDR1 MNHEY and CDR2 SVGAGI. There are 13 residues in the CDR3. In DNA form, the CDR3 reads TGTGCCAGCAGTTATAGTCGGGAGAGTAAGCAATTCTTC. Translating gives CASSYSRESKQFF.

As for this clonotype: In this CDR3 the conserved last residue, phenylalanine or tryptophan, is missing, so a read error is likely. The chain uses TRBV29-1 and TRBJ1-4, with a tentative D call TRBD1 (6 bases). Trimming cost V 8 bases and J 10 bases, with 17 bases left between them. This CDR3 has 12 amino acids. Germline CDR1 SQVTM, CDR2 ANQGSEA. The CDR3 DNA follows: TGCAGCTCCCGCGCGGAAGGGGGAAAACTGTTTATT. It codes for CSSRAEGGKLFI.

This clonotype showed up just once. Given a much more abundant clone one base away, this may be a read error. Here the CDR3 DNA reads TGTGCCAGCAGCTTAGCGTTGGTTTCTAATGAAACACTGTTTTTT. Amino acids: CASSLALVSNETLFF. The chain carries TRBV7-9 and TRBJ1-4, with D uncertain. The germline V gene encodes CDR1 SEHNR and CDR2 FQNEAQ (reference sequence). The CDR3 sequence is 15 residues long. The full variable domain, in which reference TRBV7-9 and TRBJ1-4 provide the parts outside the CDR3, is DTGVSQNPRHKITKRGQNVTFRCDPISEHNRLYWYRQTLGQGPEFLTYFQNEAQLEKSRLLSDRFSAERPKGSFSTLEIQRTEQGDSAMYLCASSLALVSNETLFFGSGTQLSVL.

This clonotype was seen a few times. A clone one base away is much larger, so this may be a read error. This chain connects TRBV14 to TRBJ1-1, with D possibly being TRBD1 (6 bases). Trimming cost V 4 bases and J 6 bases, with 18 bases left between them. Looked up from germline, CDR1 is SGHDN and CDR2 is FVKESK. This CDR3 region has 15 residues. The CDR3 sequence: CASSLKRTERPEAFF. For the CDR3, the DNA is TGTGCCAGCAGCCTTAAAAGGACAGAGCGGCCTGAAGCTTTCTTT.

This clonotype has a count of ten or more. The chain carries TRBV20-1 and TRBJ2-7, with 11 bases aligning to TRBD2. The germline CDR1 and CDR2 sequences are DFQATT and SNEGSKA (reference sequence). The CDR3 has 15 residues. The V gene end was trimmed by 1 base and the J gene end by 4 bases; junction bases not matched to a gene: 6. The CDR3 nucleotides read TGCAGTGCTAGAGGTCCACTAGCGGGAGAGTACGAGCAGTACTTC. It is translated as CSARGPLAGEYEQYF.

On this clonotype: One end of the junction varies from germline; a read error may be responsible. The chain couples TRBV10-2 to TRBJ1-1, with D hard to call. The CDR3 sequence is 15 residues long. Germline CDR1 WSHSY, CDR2 SAAADI. The CDR3, as DNA: TGCGCAAGCAGTGAGTGGAACACTCTGTACACTGAAGCTTTCTTT. It translates to CASSEWNTLYTEAFF.

As concerns this clonotype: Because the CDR3 is missing its conserved closing phenylalanine or tryptophan, this is likely a read error. This rearrangement joins TRBV6-1 to TRBJ2-2; maybe TRBD1 (5 bases). CDR1 and CDR2 (germline): MNHNS, SASEGT. This CDR3 has 14 amino acids. CDR3 DNA: TGTGCCAGCAGTTTACAGGCGAACACTGGGGAGCTGTTTTCT. This sequence encodes CASSLQANTGELFS.

This clonotype was counted many times. The J gene is TRBJ1-1, the V gene TRBV28, with 8 nucleotides matching TRBD1. The CDR3 spans 15 residues. Germline V gene data show CDR1 as MDHEN and CDR2 as SYDVKM. After removal of 7 bases from V and 1 base from J, the junction contained 8 bases not matched to a gene. The CDR3 nucleotides read TGTGCCAGCATAGGGCAGGGGGCGACGAACACTGAAGCTTTCTTT. This gives the protein CASIGQGATNTEAFF.

The genes are TRBV6-1 and TRBJ2-7; D unclear. The germline V gene has CDR1 MNHNS and CDR2 SASEGT. This CDR3 has 10 amino acids. Trimming left V 10 bases short and J 9 bases short, with 13 bases between. This CDR3 is CANCGVWQYF. For the CDR3, the DNA is TGTGCCAACTGCGGTGTGTGGCAGTACTTC.

This clonotype was seen a handful of times. This sequence may be a read error, since a much larger clone differs from it by one base. The chain recombines TRBV4-1 with TRBJ1-1; no definite D call. CDR1 and CDR2 (germline): MGHRA, YSYEKL. CDR3 length: 12 amino acids. The CDR3: CASSQPYTGAFF. The DNA of the CDR3 is TGCGCCAGCAGCCAACCCTACACTGGAGCTTTCTTT.

About this clonotype: The junction and the germline gene differ at one end; a read error may be behind it. The V and J genes are TRBV6-5 and TRBJ2-1, with D hard to call. This CDR3 comprises 12 residues. Germline CDR1 reads MNHEY; CDR2 reads SVGAGI. CDR3 region: CVSSYGRDEQFF. The CDR3 coding sequence is TGTGTCAGCAGTTACGGTAGGGATGAGCAGTTCTTC.

The chain carries TRBV12-3 or TRBV12-4 and TRBJ1-2; tentative D call: TRBD1 (6 bases). CDR3 length: 13 residues. V was trimmed by 7 bases and J by 9 bases, leaving 18 bases between them. DNA of the CDR3: TGTGCCAGCAAACAGGGTCCAGACTACTGCTACACCTTC. It specifies CASKQGPDYCYTF.

A note on this clonotype: Since a much larger clone is just one base distant, this may be a read error. The chain couples TRBV6-5 to TRBJ2-1, with 13 bases that match TRBD2. The length of the CDR3 is 14 residues. The germline CDR1 and CDR2 sequences are MNHEY and SVGAGI. The CDR3 spells CVSRTSGSGNGQFF. The DNA for the CDR3 is TGTGTCAGCCGGACTAGCGGGAGTGGCAATGGGCAGTTCTTC.

This clonotype was recorded only once. The conserved final phenylalanine or tryptophan is absent from the CDR3, which likely points to a read error. This chain connects TRBV7-3 to TRBJ1-6; D not certain. This CDR3 has 13 amino acids. The germline V gene has CDR1 SGHTA and CDR2 FQGTGA. CDR3 region: CASSRDQNLPLHL. CDR3 nucleotide sequence: TGTGCCAGCAGCCGGGATCAAAATTTACCCCTCCACCTT.

The chain couples TRBV6-6 to TRBJ1-1, with D unclear. V was clipped by 4 bases and J by 13 bases, with 19 bases between them. There are 13 residues in the CDR3. Per germline, CDR1 MNHNY and CDR2 SVGAGI (reference sequence). CDR3 amino acids: CASSSSANTKVFF. The CDR3 DNA reads as TGTGCCAGCAGTTCATCAGCCAACACTAAAGTTTTCTTT.

This clonotype turned up a few times. A much larger clone differs by one base, so this may be a read error. The chain joins TRBV30 to TRBJ2-2, with D hard to call. The CDR3 is 12 amino acids. The germline V gene encodes CDR1 GTSNPN and CDR2 SVGIG (reference sequence). This CDR3 reads CACSEVTGELFF. The CDR3 DNA is TGTGCCTGTAGTGAGGTAACCGGGGAGCTGTTTTTT.

This clonotype appeared many times. V usage is TRBV11-2 and J usage is TRBJ2-3; a weak D match, TRBD2 (6 bases). Germline V gene lookup returns CDR1 SGHAT and CDR2 FQNNGV. V was pared by 1 base and J by 4 bases, with 12 bases between. The CDR3 totals 15 residues. CDR3 loop: CASSLVSGEADTQYF. In DNA form, the CDR3 reads TGTGCCAGCAGCTTAGTTTCGGGAGAGGCAGATACGCAGTATTTT.

Comment on this clonotype: No conserved phenylalanine or tryptophan ends this CDR3, so it is likely a read error. The V and J genes are TRBV29-1 and TRBJ2-1, with a weak D call TRBD1 (5 bases). V shed 6 bases and J shed 7 bases, with 16 bases lying between them. The CDR3 spans 13 residues. Germline-derived CDR1 and CDR2 are SQVTM and ANQGSEA. This CDR3 reads CSVERQGTNEQFL. The CDR3 nucleotides read TGCAGCGTAGAACGGCAGGGCACAAATGAGCAGTTCCTC.

Of note for this clonotype: Likely a read error: the CDR3 ends without its conserved phenylalanine or tryptophan. The chain uses TRBV4-2 and TRBJ2-1; 10 nucleotides align to TRBD2. The CDR3 is made up of 16 amino acids. Germline-derived CDR1 and CDR2 are LGHNA and YNFKEQ. The CDR3 sequence is CASSQVLAGDYNEQFS. The CDR3, as DNA: TGTGCCAGTAGCCAAGTGCTAGCGGGGGACTACAATGAGCAGTTCTCC.

Comments on this clonotype: The junction differs from germline at one of its ends, possibly a read error. This rearrangement joins TRBV29-1 to TRBJ2-5, with TRBD1 as a possible D gene (6 bases). The V gene's germline CDR1 is SQVTM and CDR2 ANQGSEA. The CDR3 is 13 amino acids. The chain's CDR3 is CSAELLSGETRYF. CDR3 coding DNA: TGCAGCGCTGAGCTACTATCAGGGGAGACCCGGTACTTC. Using reference TRBV29-1 and TRBJ2-5 for the parts outside the CDR3, the full variable domain is SAVISQKPSRDICQRGTSLTIQCQVDSQVTMMFWYRQQPGQSLTLIATANQGSEATYESGFVIDKFPISRPNLTFSTLTVSNMSPEDSSIYLCSAELLSGETRYFGPGTRLLVL.

Concerning this clonotype: This may stem from a read error, because a much larger clone lies one nucleotide away. V is TRBV5-1 and J is TRBJ2-3, with 7 bases matching TRBD1. This CDR3 is 13 amino acids long. Germline V gene sequence: CDR1 SGHRS, CDR2 YFSETQ. Losses at the gene ends were 8 bases for V and 2 bases for J; bases not matched to a gene: 5. The CDR3 sequence: CASSGTDTDTQYF. CDR3 DNA sequence: TGCGCCAGTTCCGGGACAGACACAGATACGCAGTATTTT.